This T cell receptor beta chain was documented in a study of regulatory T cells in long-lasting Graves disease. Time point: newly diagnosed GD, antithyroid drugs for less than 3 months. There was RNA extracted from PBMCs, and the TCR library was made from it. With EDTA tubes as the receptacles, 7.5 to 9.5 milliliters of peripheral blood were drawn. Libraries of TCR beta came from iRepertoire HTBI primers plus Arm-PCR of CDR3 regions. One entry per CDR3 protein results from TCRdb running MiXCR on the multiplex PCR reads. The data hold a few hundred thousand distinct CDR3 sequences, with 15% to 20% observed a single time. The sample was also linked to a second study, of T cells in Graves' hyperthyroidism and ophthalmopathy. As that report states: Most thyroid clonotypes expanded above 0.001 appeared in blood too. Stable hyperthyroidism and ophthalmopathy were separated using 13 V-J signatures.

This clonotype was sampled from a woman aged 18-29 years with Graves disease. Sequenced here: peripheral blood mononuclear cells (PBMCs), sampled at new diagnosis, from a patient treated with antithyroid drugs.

CDR3 nucleotides: TGCAGCGTTGAAGAAAGGTCTCCTTTCGTAGATACGCAGTATTTT. Amino acids: CSVEERSPFVDTQYF. The chain carries TRBV29-1 and TRBJ2-3; D unclear. With 0 bases removed from V and 5 bases from J, the gap between germline ends came to 15 bases. CDR3 size: 15 residues. Germline lookup yields CDR1 SQVTM and CDR2 ANQGSEA.